This T cell receptor beta chain was sequenced for a study of blood T cell repertoires in COVID-19. Study in general: Collection of acute and convalescent COVID-19 samples took place in the United States, Italy and Spain. In each case, the material was cDNA or gDNA derived from T cells, B-cell-depleted T cells, or PBMCs.

In the original workflow: How many nucleated cells were present was estimated from reference gene primer amplification. Here immunoSEQ multiplex PCR was the method, and the copy in TCRdb shows in-frame clones only, minus some. That table gives V, J and clone size, and the DNA gave D and trimming. The sample holds 210,000 or so clones, approximately 91% seen once. CDR3 length: 16 residues. Germline V lookup: CDR1 MNHEY, CDR2 SVGAGI. V shed 4 bases, J shed 1 base, and the junction held 9 bases outside the gene matches. The chain links TRBV6-5 to TRBJ1-1, with TRBD1 matching over 7 bases. The sequenced sample consisted of peripheral blood. The clonotype originates from a woman in her thirties or forties with acute or convalescent COVID-19. As DNA, the CDR3 is TGTGCCAGCAGTTTCCTCATGGGGACAGAGAACACTGAAGCTTTCTTT. This sequence encodes CASSFLMGTENTEAFF.